This is a list of T cell receptor beta chains from one sample in a study of beta chain features in type 1 diabetes. Method: immunoSEQ multiplex PCR; TCRdb's copy keeps in-frame clones and lacks some. In the table there are 300,000 to 350,000 clones, roughly 8% of which are singletons. The sequenced material came from central memory CD4+ T cells from blood. Receptors originate from a woman between 18 and 29 years old in good health. Both conserved end residues are part of each CDR3. D genes are given only for firm matches. Some rows have no size entry. The others give once, few or many, or a class for an expanded clone.

J | D | V | size | CDR3 | DNA
TRBJ2-1 | TRBD2 | TRBV6-6 | NA | CASEAGREREQFF | TGTGCCAGCGAAGCGGGGCGGGAGCGTGAGCAGTTCTTC
TRBJ2-3 | NA | TRBV7-3 | NA | CASSFKGTDTQYF | TGTGCCAGCAGCTTTAAGGGGACAGATACGCAGTATTTT
TRBJ2-3 | NA | TRBV13 | few | CASSLGSGLTDTQYF | TGTGCCAGCAGCTTAGGTAGCGGACTCACAGATACGCAGTATTTT
TRBJ2-1 | TRBD2 | TRBV29-1 | few | CSVEGSGTSYNEQFF | TGCAGCGTTGAGGGTAGCGGGACCTCCTACAATGAGCAGTTCTTC
TRBJ2-3 | TRBD2 | TRBV29-1 | NA | CSVAGDYTDTQYF | TGCAGCGTTGCCGGGGACTACACAGATACGCAGTATTTT
TRBJ2-1 | NA | TRBV7-2 | NA | CASSQNTNFNEQFF | TGTGCCAGCAGCCAAAATACTAACTTCAATGAGCAGTTCTTC
TRBJ1-1 | TRBD1 | TRBV18 | few | CASSPILTGVETEAFF | TGTGCCAGCTCACCAATATTGACAGGGGTAGAGACTGAAGCTTTCTTT
TRBJ1-4 | NA | TRBV5-4 | NA | CASSLDYEKLFF | TGTGCCAGCAGCTTGGACTATGAAAAACTGTTTTTT
TRBJ2-7 | NA | TRBV5-5 | few | CASSLAGVPYEQYF | TGTGCCAGCAGCTTGGCAGGAGTCCCTTACGAGCAGTACTTC
TRBJ1-2 | NA | TRBV10-3 | few | CAISADRDRGYTF | TGTGCCATCAGTGCTGACCGGGACCGGGGCTACACCTTC
TRBJ2-5 | TRBD2 | TRBV5-4 | few | CASSGGGTGGGETQYF | TGTGCCAGCAGCGGCGGAGGCACTGGCGGGGGAGAGACCCAGTACTTC
TRBJ2-2 | TRBD2 | TRBV27 | many | CASSRWTSGKNTGELFF | TGTGCCAGCAGCCGCTGGACTAGCGGGAAGAACACCGGGGAGCTGTTTTTT
TRBJ1-1 | TRBD1 | TRBV29-1 | NA | CSVDRDEAFF | TGCAGCGTCGACAGGGACGAAGCTTTCTTT
TRBJ1-5 | NA | TRBV10-3 | NA | CAISESERSPQHF | TGTGCCATCAGTGAGTCGGAACGATCGCCCCAGCATTTT
TRBJ1-1 | NA | TRBV6-6 | NA | CASSKTGARNTEAFF | TGTGCCAGCAGTAAGACAGGCGCCCGGAACACTGAAGCTTTCTTT
TRBJ2-4 | NA | TRBV7-9 | many | CASSTEVAKNIQYF | TGTGCCAGCAGCACCGAAGTAGCCAAAAACATTCAGTACTTC
TRBJ2-3 | NA | TRBV5-1 | NA | CASSFIPETSTDTQYF | TGCGCCAGCAGCTTTATTCCGGAAACTAGCACAGATACGCAGTATTTT
TRBJ2-1 | NA | TRBV4-3 | few | CASSPRTGNEQFF | TGCGCCAGCAGCCCTCGGACTGGGAATGAGCAGTTCTTC
TRBJ2-3 | NA | TRBV7-9 | many | CASSFSQSTDTQYF | TGTGCCAGCAGCTTTAGTCAGAGCACAGATACGCAGTATTTT
TRBJ2-5 | NA | TRBV20-1 | few | CSVEIWKTQYF | TGCAGTGTCGAAATTTGGAAGACCCAGTACTTC
TRBJ2-3 | NA | TRBV29-1 | few | CSAAAGKYTDTQYF | TGCAGCGCCGCCGCGGGGAAATACACAGATACGCAGTATTTT
TRBJ2-7 | NA | TRBV2 | NA | CASSEGGVEQYF | TGTGCCAGCAGCGAAGGGGGAGTGGAGCAGTACTTC
TRBJ2-1 | NA | TRBV2 | NA | CASSESGSDNEQFF | TGTGCCAGCAGTGAGTCAGGCTCGGACAATGAGCAGTTCTTC
TRBJ1-4 | NA | TRBV29-1 | NA | CSVQGGYKEKLFF | TGCAGCGTCCAGGGTGGGTATAAAGAAAAACTGTTTTTT
TRBJ2-1 | NA | TRBV4-3 | NA | CASSQDPGSYNEQFF | TGCGCCAGCAGCCAAGACCCGGGATCCTACAATGAGCAGTTCTTC
TRBJ2-2 | TRBD2 | TRBV7-2 | few | CASSFGLAVGELFF | TGTGCCAGCAGCTTCGGACTAGCCGTCGGGGAGCTGTTTTTT
TRBJ2-1 | TRBD2 | TRBV9 | few | CASSPGLAGVLFF | TGTGCCAGCAGCCCGGGACTAGCGGGAGTATTGTTCTTC
TRBJ2-5 | TRBD1 | TRBV18 | NA | CASSPFTTLNRDRGYQETQYF | TGTGCCAGCTCACCGTTTACAACCCTCAACCGGGACAGGGGTTACCAAGAGACCCAGTACTTC
TRBJ2-1 | NA | TRBV4-2 | NA | CASRAQGGSNEQFF | TGTGCCAGCCGGGCCCAGGGTGGGAGCAATGAGCAGTTCTTC
TRBJ2-3 | NA | TRBV6-6 | NA | CASSPHGLGGADTQYF | TGTGCCAGCAGTCCCCACGGACTAGGGGGCGCAGATACGCAGTATTTT
TRBJ1-4 | TRBD1 | TRBV27 | many | CASSLSGDRPEKLFF | TGTGCCAGCAGTTTAAGCGGGGACAGGCCTGAAAAACTGTTTTTT
TRBJ1-1 | NA | TRBV5-1 | few | CASSGTGWNTEAFF | TGCGCCAGCAGCGGTACAGGGTGGAACACTGAAGCTTTCTTT
TRBJ1-1 | NA | TRBV7-2 | few | CASSLGRVGEAFF | TGTGCCAGCAGCTTAGGGAGGGTGGGTGAAGCTTTCTTT
TRBJ1-1 | TRBD1 | TRBV18 | few | CASSPSGQGWFSFF | TGTGCCAGCTCACCTAGTGGACAGGGGTGGTTCTCTTTCTTT
TRBJ2-1 | NA | TRBV9 | few | CASSPTASDYNEQFF | TGTGCCAGCAGCCCCACGGCTAGCGACTACAATGAGCAGTTCTTC
TRBJ2-7 | TRBD2 | TRBV10-3 | NA | CAIRGEVAGVFAYEQYF | TGTGCCATCAGAGGGGAAGTAGCGGGAGTTTTTGCCTACGAGCAGTACTTC
TRBJ1-2 | NA | TRBV14 | NA | CASSQARLWTNQPYGYTF | TGTGCCAGCAGCCAAGCAAGGCTCTGGACAAACCAGCCCTATGGCTACACCTTC
TRBJ2-1 | TRBD2 | TRBV4-2 | NA | CASSRRMLAGGENEQFF | TGTGCCAGCAGCCGCCGGATGCTAGCGGGAGGGGAAAATGAGCAGTTCTTC
TRBJ1-5 | NA | TRBV10-3 | few | CAISDYSWTDAISHF | TGTGCCATCAGTGACTACTCCTGGACGGACGCAATCTCGCATTTT
TRBJ2-7 | TRBD2 | TRBV5-4 | NA | CASSLLTSGTYEQYF | TGTGCCAGCAGCTTGCTAACTAGCGGGACCTACGAGCAGTACTTC
TRBJ2-2 | NA | TRBV7-2 | NA | CASSFQGLAGELFF | TGTGCCAGCAGCTTCCAGGGACTGGCCGGGGAGCTGTTTTTT
TRBJ2-2 | NA | TRBV27 | NA | CASSLKGARSAGELFF | TGTGCCAGCAGTTTAAAAGGGGCCCGGTCCGCCGGGGAGCTGTTTTTT
TRBJ2-7 | NA | TRBV7-9 | NA | CASSQYYEQYF | TGTGCCAGCAGCCAATACTACGAGCAGTACTTC
TRBJ1-5 | NA | TRBV19 | once | CASSPSNQPQHF | TGTGCCAGTAGTCCTTCAAATCAGCCCCAGCATTTT
TRBJ1-4 | NA | TRBV5-6 | NA | CASSSLVLDEKLFF | TGTGCCAGCAGCTCCTTGGTTCTTGATGAAAAACTGTTTTTT
TRBJ1-2 | NA | TRBV28 | NA | CASSPAGQTDGYTF | TGTGCCAGCAGCCCAGCCGGACAGACAGATGGCTACACCTTC
TRBJ2-4 | TRBD1 | TRBV19 | few | CASSMTGGSNIQYF | TGTGCCAGTAGTATGACAGGGGGATCTAACATTCAGTACTTC
TRBJ2-7 | TRBD2 | TRBV7-2 | few | CASSLGGAGVYEQYF | TGTGCCAGCAGCTTAGGAGGAGCGGGGGTCTACGAGCAGTACTTC
TRBJ2-1 | NA | TRBV2 | NA | CASTGDNNEQFF | TGTGCCAGCACAGGTGACAACAATGAGCAGTTCTTC
TRBJ2-1 | TRBD1 | TRBV25-1 | NA | CASSGSGTGLYNEQFF | TGTGCCAGCAGTGGCTCCGGGACAGGGCTCTACAATGAGCAGTTCTTC
TRBJ2-3 | NA | TRBV7-2 | NA | CASSLNGVGRYTDTQYF | TGTGCCAGCAGCTTAAACGGCGTCGGAAGATACACAGATACGCAGTATTTT
TRBJ2-3 | NA | TRBV25-1 | NA | CASSEPNTDTQYF | TGTGCCAGCAGTGAACCTAACACAGATACGCAGTATTTT
TRBJ2-1 | NA | TRBV7-2 | many | CASSLAPEGLKFF | TGTGCCAGCAGCTTAGCCCCCGAGGGGTTGAAGTTCTTC
TRBJ2-7 | TRBD1 | TRBV6-5 | NA | CASSYSSGQGPYEQYF | TGTGCCAGCAGTTACTCGAGTGGACAGGGTCCCTACGAGCAGTACTTC
TRBJ1-2 | NA | TRBV28 | few | CASRYGFNYGYTF | TGTGCCAGCAGATATGGATTTAACTATGGCTACACCTTC
TRBJ2-3 | NA | TRBV6-1 | NA | CASSEQGKGTQYF | TGTGCCAGCAGTGAACAGGGTAAAGGTACGCAGTATTTT